These 24 T cell receptor beta chains originate from one sample sequenced in a study of blood T cell repertoires in COVID-19. Sequenced by immunoSEQ multiplex PCR; TCRdb stores in-frame clones only, minus some. The sample lists roughly 230,000 clones, 75% to 85% occurring once. Sequencing input: peripheral blood. Source of these receptors: a human donor in a cohort sampled during active COVID-19.

The V call is TRBV20-1, the J call TRBJ1-2; tentatively, D is TRBD1 (6 bases). Germline values: CDR1 DFQATT, CDR2 SNEGSKA (reference sequence). This CDR3 is built from 11 residues. V lost 5 bases, J lost 8 bases, and 12 bases lay in between. CDR3 nucleotides: TGCAGTGCTCCTACAGGGAGAGGCTACACCTTC. Translation gives CSAPTGRGYTF.

The chain employs TRBV11-2 and TRBJ2-2, with 8 bases aligning to TRBD2. The V gene's germline CDR1 is SGHAT and CDR2 FQNNGV. V dropped 7 bases and J dropped 3; count of bases not matched to a gene: 7. The CDR3 loop spans 15 amino acids. CDR3 bases: TGTGCCAGCACTTTAGCGGGGAGATACACCGGGGAGCTGTTTTTT. The encoded protein is CASTLAGRYTGELFF.

The chain is built from TRBV4-1 and TRBJ2-7, with TRBD1 matching 8 bases. The CDR3 has 14 residues. CDR1 is MGHRA and CDR2 is YSYEKL in the germline V gene. V was pared by 4 bases and J by 9 bases, with 11 bases of the junction left unmatched. The CDR3 sequence: CASSRTGQVSGQYF. CDR3 bases: TGCGCCAGCAGCCGGACAGGGCAAGTCTCGGGGCAGTACTTC.

V is TRBV6-6 and J is TRBJ2-7; TRBD1 matches at 10 bases. This CDR3 is 14 amino acids long. J gave up 3 bases and V 6 bases, and 5 bases lay outside the gene matches. Germline loops: CDR1 MNHNY, CDR2 SVGAGI (reference sequence). CDR3 sequence (DNA): TGTGCCAGCAGGGGAGGACAGGGGGTCTACGAGCAGTACTTC. This encodes CASRGGQGVYEQYF.

The chain links TRBV3-1 (or the pseudogene TRBV3-2) to TRBJ1-6, with 7 bases fitting TRBD1. The ends lost 1 base at V and 6 bases at J; junction bases unmatched: 3. The CDR3 has 15 residues. Germline lookup yields CDR1 LGHDT and CDR2 YNNKEL (reference sequence). The CDR3 loop reads CASSQAGGSNSPLHF. CDR3 DNA sequence: TGTGCCAGCAGCCAAGCAGGGGGGAGTAATTCACCCCTCCACTTT.

This chain uses TRBV7-2 with TRBJ2-1, with D perhaps matching TRBD2 (6 bases). Germline V gene lookup returns CDR1 SGHTA and CDR2 FQGNSA. CDR3 length equals 16 residues. With 5 bases removed from V and 2 bases from J, the gap between germline ends came to 16 bases. In nucleotides, the CDR3 is TGTGCCAGCAGCCTCCAGGCGGGAATCCCCTACAATGAGCAGTTCTTC. Translation gives CASSLQAGIPYNEQFF.

The chain carries TRBV28 and TRBJ1-2, with D possibly TRBD1 on 6 matching bases. The CDR3 has 14 residues. V was clipped by 3 bases and J by 8 bases, with 16 bases between them. Germline CDR1 and CDR2: MDHEN and SYDVKM. This CDR3 is CASSLSSGGRGYTF. In nucleotides, the CDR3 is TGTGCCAGCAGTTTGTCGTCGGGGGGCCGGGGCTACACCTTC.

The J gene is TRBJ2-7, the V gene TRBV25-1, with a possible D match to TRBD2 (5 bases). Trimming cost V 3 bases and J 3 bases, with 15 bases left between them. Germline CDR1 is MGHDK and CDR2 is SYGVNS. The length of the CDR3 is 15 residues. Here the CDR3 reads CASSDPGTGLYEQYF. The CDR3 DNA reads as TGTGCCAGCAGTGACCCGGGAACGGGCCTCTACGAGCAGTACTTC.

This chain connects TRBV25-1 to TRBJ1-3, with 9 bases lining up with TRBD1. The J segment lost 8 bases and the V segment lost 7 bases, leaving 6 bases of the junction unmatched. This CDR3 comprises 13 residues. The germline CDR1 and CDR2 sequences are MGHDK and SYGVNS. CDR3 DNA: TGTGCCAGCAACAGACAGGGGGAGTACACCATATATTTT. This codes for CASNRQGEYTIYF.

The chain combines TRBV10-3 with TRBJ2-1; 9 bases are shared with TRBD2. Germline CDR1 ENHRY, CDR2 SYGVKD. The V and J ends lost 0 bases and 2 bases, in that order; junction bases with no gene match: 2. This CDR3 comprises 16 residues. The CDR3 loop is CAISESVAGAYNEQFF. The CDR3 bases are TGTGCCATCAGTGAGTCGGTAGCGGGAGCCTACAATGAGCAGTTCTTC.

This rearrangement joins TRBV2 to TRBJ1-5; D remains unclear. The V gene lost 5 bases and the J gene lost 0 bases, with 14 bases spanning the gap. This CDR3 spans 16 amino acids. Germline loops: CDR1 SNHLY, CDR2 FYNNEI. CDR3 sequence (DNA): TGTGCCAGCAGTCCCCCACGAGGTTATAGCAATCAGCCCCAGCATTTT. This codes for CASSPPRGYSNQPQHF.

The chain joins TRBV27 to TRBJ1-2, with D possibly TRBD1 on 5 matching bases. The CDR3 is 12 residues long. CDR1 MNHEY and CDR2 SMNVEV come from the germline V gene (reference sequence). With 2 bases removed from V and 8 bases from J, the gap between germline ends came to 9 bases. Written as DNA, the CDR3 is TGTGCCAGCAGTTTACGGGGGGGAGGCTACACCTTC. The encoded protein is CASSLRGGGYTF.

The CDR3 loop reads CASSRGGGSYNEQFF. In DNA form, the CDR3 reads TGTGCCAGCAGCCGCGGCGGGGGGTCCTACAATGAGCAGTTCTTC. This chain joins TRBV7-3 and TRBJ2-1; 8 nucleotides line up with TRBD2. The ends lost 5 bases at V and 1 base at J; junction bases unmatched: 4. This CDR3 is 15 amino acids long. The germline V gene has CDR1 SGHTA and CDR2 FQGTGA.

CDR3 amino acids: CASSLRTGRGTGELFF. CDR3 sequence (DNA): TGTGCCAGCAGTTTAAGGACAGGTCGGGGCACCGGGGAGCTGTTTTTT. The chain couples TRBV27 to TRBJ2-2, with 7 bases matching TRBD1. The germline V gene has CDR1 MNHEY and CDR2 SMNVEV (reference sequence). This CDR3 spans 16 amino acids. The V gene end was trimmed by 2 bases and the J gene end by 4 bases; junction bases not matched to a gene: 7.

This chain joins TRBV18 and TRBJ1-6; TRBD1 aligns across 7 bases. The CDR3 consists of 15 residues. CDR1 is KGHSH and CDR2 is LQKENI in the germline V gene. J was trimmed by 8 bases and V by 3 bases; bases with no gene match: 7. CDR3: CASSPRGGVDSPLHF. Here the CDR3 DNA reads TGTGCCAGCTCACCGAGAGGGGGCGTGGATTCACCCCTCCACTTT.

This clone was seen a few times. The rearrangement joins TRBV6-5 to TRBJ2-7; TRBD1 is a possible D gene (5 bases). Deletions cut 10 bases from V and 0 bases from J, with 13 bases between. Germline values: CDR1 MNHEY, CDR2 SVGAGI. The CDR3 is made up of 13 amino acids. CDR3 sequence reads: CATHSGNSYEQYF. The CDR3 DNA is TGTGCCACCCACTCAGGGAACTCCTACGAGCAGTACTTC.

This clone was seen at least ten times. V usage is TRBV6-2 or TRBV6-3 and J usage is TRBJ2-3, with 10 nucleotides matching TRBD2. CDR3 length equals 15 residues. With 2 bases clipped from V and 2 bases from J, the junction kept 1 base outside the gene matches. Germline-derived CDR1 and CDR2 are MNHEY and SVGEGT. The CDR3 bases are TGTGCCAGCAGTTACCTAGCGGGGGTCACAGATACGCAGTATTTT. This encodes CASSYLAGVTDTQYF.

This clone has at least ten counts. The chain has TRBV12-5 and TRBJ1-1; 9 nucleotides agree with TRBD1. From germline, CDR1 is LGHNT and CDR2 FRNRAP. J gave up 1 base and V 6 bases, and 12 bases lay outside the gene matches. The CDR3 spans 17 residues. CDR3 bases: TGTGCTAGTGGCCGCGGGCCTGTGGGACAGGGGAACACTGAAGCTTTCTTT. It encodes CASGRGPVGQGNTEAFF.

The chain uses TRBV5-1 and TRBJ1-3, with 11 bases aligning to TRBD1. V was pared by 1 base and J by 3 bases, with 6 bases of the junction left unmatched. Germline V gene sequence: CDR1 SGHRS, CDR2 YFSETQ. This CDR3 has 17 amino acids. The CDR3 DNA is TGCGCCAGCAGCTTGTCTGGACAGGGGGCGAATGGAAACACCATATATTTT. Its protein product is CASSLSGQGANGNTIYF.

V usage is TRBV6-4 and J usage is TRBJ2-1; 9 bases are a match to TRBD1. From germline, CDR1 is MRHNA and CDR2 SNTAGT. With 2 bases clipped from V and 7 bases from J, the junction kept 0 bases outside the gene matches. CDR3 length equals 13 residues. The CDR3 protein is CASSDDRGNEQFF. The CDR3 nucleotides are TGTGCCAGCAGTGACGACAGGGGGAATGAGCAGTTCTTC.

DNA of the CDR3: TGTGCCAGCAGTCCTGGGACAGGCCTAACGTCACCCCTCCACTTT. Its translation: CASSPGTGLTSPLHF. The chain recombines TRBV28 with TRBJ1-6; 8 bases agree with TRBD1. This CDR3 region has 15 residues. V dropped 5 bases and J dropped 10; count of bases not matched to a gene: 10. Germline V gene lookup returns CDR1 MDHEN and CDR2 SYDVKM.

V and J are TRBV4-2 and TRBJ1-1; D perhaps matches TRBD1 (6 bases). The germline V gene has CDR1 LGHNA and CDR2 YNFKEQ. The CDR3 is 14 amino acids. V dropped 0 bases and J dropped 3 bases, with 8 bases sitting between them. This CDR3 reads CASSQDQGYTEAFF. The CDR3 DNA is TGTGCCAGCAGCCAAGACCAGGGGTACACTGAAGCTTTCTTT.

The genes are TRBV5-1 and TRBJ2-1, with a possible D match to TRBD1 (5 bases). There are 15 residues in the CDR3. Trimming removed 2 bases at V and 0 bases at J, with 9 bases between. Germline V gene lookup returns CDR1 SGHRS and CDR2 YFSETQ. Here the CDR3 reads CASSLQVSSYNEQFF. Written as DNA, the CDR3 is TGCGCCAGCAGCTTACAGGTGAGCTCCTACAATGAGCAGTTCTTC.

This chain links TRBV18 with TRBJ1-5; 7 nucleotides agree with TRBD1. CDR1 is KGHSH and CDR2 is LQKENI in the germline V gene. V dropped 3 bases and J dropped 5; count of bases not matched to a gene: 4. This CDR3 has 14 residues. CDR3 residues: CASSPLGQYQPQHF. The CDR3 DNA reads as TGTGCCAGCTCACCTTTGGGACAGTATCAGCCCCAGCATTTT. The full variable domain, in which reference TRBV18 and TRBJ1-5 provide the parts outside the CDR3, is NAGVMQNPRHLVRRRGQEARLRCSPMKGHSHVYWYRQLPEEGLKFMVYLQKENIIDESGMPKERFSAEFPKEGPSILRIQQVVRGDSAAYFCASSPLGQYQPQHFGDGTRLSIL.